This T cell receptor (beta chain) emerged from a study of T cell repertoires in ileal Crohn's disease. V was clipped by 4 bases and J by 0 bases, with 16 bases between them. CDR1 and CDR2 from the germline V gene are LGHNT and FRNRAP. The CDR3 length is 17 residues. The time point is: neoterminal ileum biopsy at postoperative endoscopy, about 6 months after surgery. With respect to this clone: What it recognizes is unknown.

Libraries were prepared by immunoSEQ multiplex PCR; TCRdb keeps only in-frame clonotypes and omits some of them. The sample comprises 15,000 to 20,000 clones, 72% of which are singletons, and approximately 3.9% rests with the top ten. Study-wide results and limits: The median delay to postoperative endoscopy was 6.9 months.

The TCR was taken from an adult with Crohn's disease. This chain links TRBV12-5 with TRBJ1-3, with unresolved D. Sample: ileal tissue. The chain's CDR3 is CASGSAPPGISGNTIYF. In nucleotides, the CDR3 is TGTGCTAGTGGTTCGGCTCCCCCAGGAATCTCTGGAAACACCATATATTTT.